This TCR beta chain was recorded in a study of T cells in Graves' hyperthyroidism and ophthalmopathy. Authors of the study amplified TCR beta CDR3 regions from RNA transcripts. The primer set for the first-round RT-PCR of the TCR CDR3 was HTBI. TCRdb re-called the multiplex PCR reads with MiXCR, one entry per CDR3 protein. The table has about 420,000 distinct CDR3 sequences, about 13% seen once; the top ten hold less than 6.5%. Trimming stripped 4 bases from V and 0 bases from J, with 16 bases between. The CDR3 runs to 18 residues. CDR1 and CDR2 (germline): MDHEN, SYDVKM. This clonotype showed up many times. What it binds is unknown. Study outcomes and limitations: Peripheral blood also featured most of the thyroid clonotypes expanded above 0.001.

The chain uses TRBV28 and TRBJ2-6, with a weak D call TRBD1 (5 bases). This TCR derives from a woman between 18 and 30 years old with Graves' hyperthyroidism. Sequencing was performed on blood. The CDR3 loop reads CASSSPVTVASGANVLTF. The CDR3 DNA is TGTGCCAGCAGTTCCCCCGTGACAGTCGCCTCTGGGGCCAACGTCCTGACTTTC.